The clone carrying this T cell receptor (beta chain) was found a few times. Germline and junction disagree at one end, which may indicate a read error. This record comes from a study of read filtering for tumor transcriptome and immune sequencing. Molecular barcoded adaptors covering alpha/delta and beta/gamma chains were used on approximately 400 ng RNA. TCRdb independently ran MiXCR on the reads; one entry per CDR3 protein. The sample shows 75,000 to 90,000 distinct CDR3 sequences, 9% to 15% of them seen only once. The CDR3 length is 16 residues. CDR1 DFQATT and CDR2 SNEGSKA come from the germline V gene (reference sequence).

J is TRBJ1-5 and V is TRBV20-1; unclear D gene. This TCR was sampled from a donor aged 40 or older with multiple myeloma. Source material: a population of CD138-negative cells sorted from bone marrow. The CDR3 region has the DNA TGCAGTGCTAGAGATCTTTCCGGCGAGAGCAATCAGCCCCGGCATTTT. Protein product: CSARDLSGESNQPRHF.